The source of this T cell receptor (beta chain) is a study of blood T cells in healthy people across ages. Overall study results and limits: There was no known CMV status for donors, so expanded clonotype changes were possibly confounded. Estimated diversity, derived from one million T cells, was regarded as an underestimate.

In the case of this clonotype: Its antigen remains unidentified.

PCR was performed a second time for 7 to 11 cycles using a sample-barcoded 5' primer and a J-beta primer mix. Each cDNA molecule carried a tag from a template-switch adaptor that contained 12 random nucleotides. MiXCR was run by TCRdb on the 5' RACE reads, yielding one entry per CDR3 protein. This table holds about 1,400,000 distinct CDR3 sequences, 55% to 75% found once. V shed 4 bases and J shed 4 bases, with 16 bases lying between them. The CDR3 runs to 15 residues. Germline assignment: CDR1 SGHTA and CDR2 FQGNSA. This TCR was sampled from a man aged 18 to 30 in good health. Sequences were obtained from blood. The chain links TRBV7-2 to TRBJ1-2, with D possibly matching TRBD1 (6 bases). The CDR3 here is CASSSRFGGPYGYTF. The DNA of the CDR3 is TGTGCCAGCAGCTCCCGGTTCGGGGGGCCCTATGGCTACACCTTC.